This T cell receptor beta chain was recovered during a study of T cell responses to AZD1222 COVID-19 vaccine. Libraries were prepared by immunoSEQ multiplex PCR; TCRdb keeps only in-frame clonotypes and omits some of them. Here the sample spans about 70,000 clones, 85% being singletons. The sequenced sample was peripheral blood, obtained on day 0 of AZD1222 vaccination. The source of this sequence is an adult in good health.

The CDR3 DNA reads as TGTGCAAGTCGCTTAGGGGGACTAGCGGGGACAGATACGCAGTATTTT. This codes for CASRLGGLAGTDTQYF. This chain joins TRBV12-2 and TRBJ2-3; the table's D call, TRBD2, has no DNA check behind it. TRBV12-2 is listed as a pseudogene. This CDR3 spans 16 amino acids.